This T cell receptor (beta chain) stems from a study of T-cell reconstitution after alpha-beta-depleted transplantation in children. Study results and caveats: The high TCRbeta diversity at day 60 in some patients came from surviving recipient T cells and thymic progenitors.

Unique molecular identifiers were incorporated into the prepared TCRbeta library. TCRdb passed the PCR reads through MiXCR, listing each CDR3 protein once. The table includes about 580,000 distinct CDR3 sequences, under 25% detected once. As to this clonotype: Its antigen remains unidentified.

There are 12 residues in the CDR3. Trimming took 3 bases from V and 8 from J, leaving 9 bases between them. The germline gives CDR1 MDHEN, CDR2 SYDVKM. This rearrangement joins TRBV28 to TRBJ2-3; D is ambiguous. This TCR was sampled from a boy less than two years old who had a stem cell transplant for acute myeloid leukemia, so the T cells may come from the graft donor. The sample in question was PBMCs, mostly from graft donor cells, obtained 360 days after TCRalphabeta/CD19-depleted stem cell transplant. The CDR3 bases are TGTGCCAGCAGTTTTTCTTGGGGTACGCAGTATTTT. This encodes CASSFSWGTQYF.